This TCR beta chain was observed in a study of blood T cell repertoires in COVID-19. Study in general: From T cells, B-cell-depleted T cells, or PBMCs came the material, which was cDNA or gDNA.

V dropped 2 bases and J dropped 6 bases, with 14 bases sitting between them. The CDR3 is made up of 14 amino acids. The germline CDR1 and CDR2 sequences are SGHTA and FQGTGA. Original data processing: Reference gene primers were amplified, and this amplification served to estimate nucleated cell counts. Assay used: immunoSEQ multiplex PCR; TCRdb lists only in-frame clones, some missing. V and J calls and clone size are those listed in that table; D and trimming were worked out from the DNA. The table records 70,000 to 95,000 clones, 65% to 90% of them present only once. Sequences were obtained from peripheral blood. The clonotype was recovered from a woman in her forties or fifties with acute or convalescent COVID-19. The chain uses TRBV7-3 and TRBJ2-7, with D possibly being TRBD2 (5 bases). CDR3 protein: CASSLGRVSGEQYF. The CDR3 nucleotides are TGTGCCAGCAGCTTAGGGCGGGTCTCTGGCGAGCAGTACTTC.